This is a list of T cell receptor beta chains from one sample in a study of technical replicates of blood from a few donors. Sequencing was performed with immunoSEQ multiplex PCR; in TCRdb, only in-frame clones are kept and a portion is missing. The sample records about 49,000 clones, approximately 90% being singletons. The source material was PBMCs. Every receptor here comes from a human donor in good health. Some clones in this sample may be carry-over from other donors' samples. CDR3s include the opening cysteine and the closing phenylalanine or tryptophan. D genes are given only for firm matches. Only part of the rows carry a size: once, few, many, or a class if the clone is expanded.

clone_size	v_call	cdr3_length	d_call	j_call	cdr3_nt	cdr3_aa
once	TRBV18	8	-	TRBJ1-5	TGTGCCCAGGGGCCCCAGCATTTT	CAQGPQHF
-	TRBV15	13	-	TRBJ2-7	TGTGCCACCAGCAGAGACAGGGGCGACGAGCAGTACTTC	CATSRDRGDEQYF
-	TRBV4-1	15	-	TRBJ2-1	TGCGCCAGCAGCCGTCTCGGGACACTCTACAATGAGCAGTTCTTC	CASSRLGTLYNEQFF
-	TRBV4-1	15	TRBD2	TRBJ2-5	TGCGCCAGCAGCCCTAGCGGGAGAGGGAGGGAGACCCAGTACTTC	CASSPSGRGRETQYF
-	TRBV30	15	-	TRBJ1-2	TGTGCCTGGAGTGTAATGGAGGGAATCAACTATGGCTACACCTTC	CAWSVMEGINYGYTF
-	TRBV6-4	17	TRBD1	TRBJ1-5	TGTGCCACCCCTGATCCCGGGACAGGCTATAGCAATCAGCCCCAGCATTTT	CATPDPGTGYSNQPQHF
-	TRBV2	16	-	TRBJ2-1	TGTGCCAGCAGTGAAGGCGGGCCCCAACGCTACAATGAGCAGTTCTTC	CASSEGGPQRYNEQFF
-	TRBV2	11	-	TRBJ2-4	TGTGCCAGCGGAAGGGGAAACATTCAGTACTTC	CASGRGNIQYF
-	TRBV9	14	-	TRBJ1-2	TGTGCCAGCACCCTTCGACCCGGAGACTATGGCTACACCTTC	CASTLRPGDYGYTF
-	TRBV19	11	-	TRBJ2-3	TGTGCCAGTAGTATGAGCCATACGCAGTATTTT	CASSMSHTQYF
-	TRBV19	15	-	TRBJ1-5	TGTGCCAGTAGTACGACAGAATATAGCAATCAGCCCCAGCATTTT	CASSTTEYSNQPQHF
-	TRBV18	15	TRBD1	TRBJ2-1	TGTGCCAGCTCACCTGGGACAGGGGTCGCCAATGAGCAGTTCTTC	CASSPGTGVANEQFF
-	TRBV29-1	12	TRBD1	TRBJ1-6	TGCAGCGTTGGACAGGGGAATTCACCCCTCCACTTT	CSVGQGNSPLHF
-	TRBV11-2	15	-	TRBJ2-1	TGTGCCAGCAGCTTAGATCAGAACGACTACAATGAGCAGTTCTTC	CASSLDQNDYNEQFF
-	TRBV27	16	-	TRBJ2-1	TGTGCCAGCAGTTACCGGGGGTCCAGCTCCTACAATGAGCAGTTCTTC	CASSYRGSSSYNEQFF
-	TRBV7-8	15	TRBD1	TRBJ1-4	TGTGCCAGCAGCTTACAGACAGGGCAAGGTGAAAAACTGTTTTTT	CASSLQTGQGEKLFF
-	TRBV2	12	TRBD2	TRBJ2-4	TGTGCCAGCAGTAGCGGGGAAAACATTCAGTACTTC	CASSSGENIQYF
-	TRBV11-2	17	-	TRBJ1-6	TGTGCCAGCAGCTTCCCCGGGGGGAGGGGCCCTAATTCACCCCTCCACTTT	CASSFPGGRGPNSPLHF
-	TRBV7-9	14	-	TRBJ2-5	TGTGCCAGCAGCAACAGTTACCTCCAAGAGACCCAGTACTTC	CASSNSYLQETQYF
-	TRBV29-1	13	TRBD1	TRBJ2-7	TGCAGCGTCCCGGGACAGGGAACGGACGAGCAGTACTTC	CSVPGQGTDEQYF